This T cell receptor (beta chain) came from a study of blood T cell repertoires in COVID-19. The overall study: Samples taken during acute and convalescent COVID-19 were collected in the United States, Italy and Spain. The analysed material was cDNA or gDNA that came from T cells, B-cell-depleted T cells, or PBMCs.

Original processing notes: Reference gene primer amplification yielded estimated nucleated cell counts. TCRdb's table, derived via immunoSEQ multiplex PCR, lists solely in-frame clones and lacks some. V, J and clone size were drawn from that table, and D and trimming were deduced from the DNA. The sample records hundreds of thousands of clones, roughly 88% being singletons. The TCR comes from a man aged 80 or over with acute or convalescent COVID-19. Sequenced sample: peripheral blood.

Written as DNA, the CDR3 is TGTGCCAGCAGCCAGGACGGGAGACTATCCAAAAACATTCAGTACTTC. Encoded protein: CASSQDGRLSKNIQYF. The rearrangement joins TRBV7-9 to TRBJ2-4, with D perhaps matching TRBD2 (6 bases). Looked up from germline, CDR1 is SEHNR and CDR2 is FQNEAQ (reference sequence). Trimming took off 5 bases at V and 2 bases at J, with 16 bases between the two ends. This CDR3 is 16 amino acids long. Using reference TRBV7-9 and TRBJ2-4 for the parts outside the CDR3, the full variable domain is DTGVSQNPRHKITKRGQNVTFRCDPISEHNRLYWYRQTLGQGPEFLTYFQNEAQLEKSRLLSDRFSAERPKGSFSTLEIQRTEQGDSAMYLCASSQDGRLSKNIQYFGAGTRLSVL.